This TCR beta chain appears in the sequencing data of a study of shared clonotypes between healthy human individuals (dated by TCRdb to between 2020 and 2021). General notes on the study: Two women and a few men aged 18 to 49 years were included in the cohort. For each donor, CD4 naive and CD4 memory were each given three plates, CD8 naive was given two plates, and CD8 memory was given one plate. The study deeply sequenced blood TCR repertoires of about 5 healthy adults to estimate repertoire size and the extent of clonotype sharing between individuals. Libraries were prepared and TCR repertoires were sequenced by different laboratories using diverse techniques, in order to increase sequencing depth and limit assay-specific biases. Leukapheresis yielded between about 0.9 and 8.9 billion PBMCs per donor. The paper as a whole reports these results and caveats: Naive subsets generally had larger estimated clonotype richness than memory subsets did. Compared with non-shared clonotypes, clonotypes shared by all four sorted-subset donors had higher generation probabilities. Based on pairwise subsampling, the degree of clonotype sharing among donors was expected to be affected by sequencing depth. Incomplete sequencing was indicated by rarefaction of sorted-subset datasets, despite the large sequencing depth. Sampling was restricted to blood, and TCR repertoires in tissue are likely to differ from TCR repertoires in blood. The small number of donors limited the genetic and exposure-history diversity represented. About 4.5% of naive CD4, more than 3% of naive CD8, 2.3% of memory CD4, and over 0.35% of memory CD8 clonotypes were shared across several donors.

Healthy HIV-negative adults with no recently reported acute infections or vaccinations were included as donors. Only Caucasian adults living in Nashville, Tennessee, USA were represented among the donors. Magnetic negative selection was used to enrich CD4+ T cells, after which naive cells were positively selected on CD45RA and the negative fraction became the memory subset. Blood was collected by leukapheresis, and PBMCs were isolated by Ficoll-Histopaque density gradient centrifugation and then cryopreserved in liquid nitrogen vapor phase. Analytical flow cytometry was used to check the purity and quantity of every magnetically sorted T cell population. Each sorted fraction had its genomic DNA isolated and then quantified by UV absorbance on a Nanodrop 2000c. The germline V gene encodes CDR1 ENHRY and CDR2 SYGVKD. From V the trimming removes 8 bases and from J it removes 3 bases, while the gene matches leave 5 bases of the junction unaccounted for. The CDR3 has 13 amino acids, counting the end cysteine and phenylalanine. Of the read, only the CDR3 DNA is kept; its 39 bases are in frame from base 1.

Concerning this clone: Its antigen is unknown. Base quality data are lacking; no much larger clone is found one base away.

Using the deep immunoSEQ assay, multiplex PCR amplified TCR CDR3 regions from genomic DNA. Genomic DNA extracted from each cell subset was distributed evenly over all wells of several immunoSEQ 96-well plates, and each plate served as one replicate. For sorted subsets, each replicate PCR was loaded with approximately 0.2 ug genomic DNA, equivalent to some 31,000 T cell genomes. Purified libraries were quantified with a Qubit 3.0 fluorometer, sized on a Bioanalyzer 2100, and re-quantified with the KAPA Library Quantification kit. Each immunoSEQ 96-well plate was sequenced on its own single-read 150-cycle Illumina NextSeq 550 flow cell. Per the original workflow: Because the immunoSEQ output included only junctional sequences and no quality scores, the filtering could not be the same as the filtering used for full-length reads. To assign V/J genes and CDR3, sequences were annotated using PyIR, a Python wrapper for IgBLAST v1.9, with IMGT germline references. Reads were removed for weak V/J assignments (E-value above 1e-6), missing CDR3, stop codons, out-of-frame junctions, or ambiguous translated residues. A V3J clonotype was defined by an identical inferred V gene, J gene, and CDR3 amino acid sequence. Percentage overlap between repertoires was computed as shared unique clonotypes divided by the size of the smaller repertoire. Three approaches were used to assess repertoire richness: RTK rarefaction, the Chao1 estimator, and Recon v2.1 estimates of unobserved clonotypes. Generation probabilities were computed with OLGA for all TCRbeta clonotypes obtained by the gDNA method from several donors. Here the immuneACCESS table is served through TCRdb, limited to in-frame sequences with V and J called. Missing clones are a known gap in these copies; in checked studies unresolved V genes cover under half, and the rest lacks a known reason. The V and J calls and clone size were taken over from that table, and D and trimming were inferred from the DNA. The sample table holds 190,000 or so clones, of which 85% to 95% were seen once. 0.067% of the sample rests with the top ten.

Sequences were obtained from naive CD4+ T cells sorted from blood. According to the study, the label for this sample's cell subset or site signals: CD45RA+ positively selected. The receptor was isolated from a woman in her twenties or thirties in good health. Recombination linked TRBV10-3 to TRBJ2-3; 7 central bases correspond to TRBD2. The CDR3 corresponds to CAILGGFTDTQYF. Here is the DNA: TGTGCCATCCTGGGGGGGTTTACAGATACGCAGTATTTT.